This T cell receptor beta chain was recovered during a study of blood T cell repertoires in COVID-19. The overall study: The United States, Italy and Spain provided the acute and convalescent COVID-19 samples. Sources were T cells, B-cell-depleted T cells, or PBMCs; the material itself was cDNA or gDNA.

The CDR3 has 17 residues. Between the trimmed V and J ends, which lost 2 bases and 2 bases, there was a span of 16 bases. Per germline, CDR1 SGHTA and CDR2 FQGTGA. Per the authors' pipeline: Using reference gene primer amplification, nucleated cell counts were estimated. Only in-frame clones appear in the TCRdb table, and some are missing; sequencing was by immunoSEQ multiplex PCR. V and J calls and clone size are those listed in that table; D and trimming were worked out from the DNA. The data contain 90,000 to 110,000 clones, over 80% of them singletons. This clonotype originated in a woman between 55 and 75 years old with acute or convalescent COVID-19. V is TRBV7-3 and J is TRBJ2-1; perhaps TRBD2 as D (6 bases). Sequences were obtained from peripheral blood. The CDR3 DNA sequence: TGTGCCAGCAGCTTATACGGGGGACCACTTACCTACAATGAGCAGTTCTTC. Translating gives CASSLYGGPLTYNEQFF.